This entry lists 25 T cell receptor beta chains sequenced from one sample in a study of blood T cell repertoires in COVID-19. Here immunoSEQ multiplex PCR was the method, and the copy in TCRdb shows in-frame clones only, minus some. This table holds 150,000 or so clones, around 84% found once. The sequenced sample consisted of peripheral blood. Receptors originate from a human donor in a cohort sampled during active COVID-19.

V gene TRBV7-9 combines with J gene TRBJ1-6, with TRBD1 matching 7 bases. The CDR3 has 15 residues. With 5 bases clipped from V and 4 bases from J, the junction kept 5 bases outside the gene matches. Germline CDR1 and CDR2: SEHNR and FQNEAQ (reference sequence). The CDR3: CASSKTGAYNSPLHF. The CDR3 DNA sequence: TGTGCCAGCAGCAAAACAGGGGCTTATAATTCACCCCTCCACTTT.

The chain joins TRBV6-4 to TRBJ1-2; D is undetermined. Germline CDR1 and CDR2: MRHNA and SNTAGT. V was cut by 6 bases and J by 0 bases, with 14 bases left in between. This CDR3 is built from 15 residues. The CDR3 protein is CASSLELGANYGYTF. CDR3 DNA sequence: TGTGCCAGCAGCTTGGAATTGGGAGCTAACTATGGCTACACCTTC.

This clone was seen a few times. The same CDR3 also results from other DNA sequences found in this sample. The CDR3 bases are TGTGCCAGCAGCTTATCCAGACAAGAGACCCAGTACTTC. It encodes CASSLSRQETQYF. This sequence joins TRBV7-6 and TRBJ2-5, with D uncertain. V gave up 2 bases and J gave up 2 bases, with 6 bases separating them. CDR3 length: 13 residues. Germline V gene sequence: CDR1 SGHVS, CDR2 FNYEAQ.

The chain couples TRBV11-3 to TRBJ2-3; D is perhaps TRBD1 (6 bases). Trimming removed 5 bases at V and 4 bases at J, with 16 bases between. The germline V gene has CDR1 SGHNT and CDR2 YENEEA. The CDR3 is 15 amino acids. The CDR3 DNA reads as TGTGCCAGCAGCCCCCGTGGACAGCCCGCAGATACGCAGTATTTT. Amino acid sequence: CASSPRGQPADTQYF. Drawing the rest from reference TRBV11-3 and TRBJ2-3, the complete variable domain is EAGVVQSPRYKIIEKKQPVAFWCNPISGHNTLYWYLQNLGQGPELLIRYENEEAVDDSQLPKDRFSAERLKGVDSTLKIQPAELGDSAVYLCASSPRGQPADTQYFGPGTRLTVL.

The rearrangement uses TRBV18 and TRBJ2-6; 7 bases fit TRBD1. Germline lookup yields CDR1 KGHSH and CDR2 LQKENI. The V gene end was trimmed by 1 base and the J gene end by 3 bases; junction bases not matched to a gene: 3. This CDR3 spans 16 amino acids. CDR3 nucleotides: TGTGCCAGCTCACCACTACAGGGGAGTGGGGCCAACGTCCTGACTTTC. Translated, it gives CASSPLQGSGANVLTF.

This chain links TRBV4-3 with TRBJ2-5; 10 nucleotides match TRBD2. In germline, CDR1 is LGHNA, CDR2 YSLEER. J was trimmed by 5 bases and V by 0 bases; bases with no gene match: 3. The CDR3 is 15 amino acids. CDR3 in DNA: TGCGCCAGCAGCCAAGAGGGACTAGCGTGGGAGACCCAGTACTTC. Translating it yields CASSQEGLAWETQYF.

The V call is TRBV7-3, the J call TRBJ1-2; TRBD1 might be the D (5 bases). Germline lookup yields CDR1 SGHTA and CDR2 FQGTGA. The V end was cut by 0 bases, the J end by 3 bases, with 8 bases between. This CDR3 comprises 14 residues. CDR3 bases: TGTGCCAGCAGCTTAACCGGGGGGGACTATGGCTACACCTTC. It specifies CASSLTGGDYGYTF.

The V and J genes are TRBV6-5 and TRBJ2-7, with a possible D match to TRBD2 (5 bases). The CDR3 is made up of 16 amino acids. CDR1 and CDR2 from the germline V gene are MNHEY and SVGAGI. Trimming removed 2 bases from V and 3 bases from J, with 17 bases in between. The CDR3 region is CASSYGWSWESYEQYF. In DNA form, the CDR3 reads TGTGCCAGCAGTTACGGGTGGTCGTGGGAGAGCTACGAGCAGTACTTC.

The CDR3 sequence is CASSSRGGLASYNEQFF. CDR3 sequence (DNA): TGTGCCAGCAGCTCTAGGGGGGGACTAGCCTCCTACAATGAGCAGTTCTTC. This sequence joins TRBV7-2 and TRBJ2-1, with TRBD2 matching over 9 bases. Trimming at V came to 4 bases and at J to 0 bases, leaving 7 bases not matched to a gene. This CDR3 contains 17 residues. Per germline, CDR1 SGHTA and CDR2 FQGNSA.

The CDR3, as DNA: TGTGCCTGGAGGCCCTTCGACAGGGGGCTTGGTTCACCCCTCCACTTT. It codes for CAWRPFDRGLGSPLHF. The chain employs TRBV30 and TRBJ1-6; 10 nucleotides agree with TRBD1. Germline-derived CDR1 and CDR2 are GTSNPN and SVGIG (reference sequence). Losses at the gene ends were 3 bases for V and 9 bases for J; bases not matched to a gene: 11. The CDR3 covers 16 residues.

The gene calls are TRBV7-2 and TRBJ2-3; TRBD1 is a possible D gene (5 bases). Germline V lookup: CDR1 SGHTA, CDR2 FQGNSA. Trimming pared 4 bases from V and 3 bases from J, leaving 8 bases between. This CDR3 is 13 amino acids long. CDR3 loop: CASSYRRTDTQYF. The CDR3 nucleotides are TGTGCCAGCAGCTACAGGCGGACAGATACGCAGTATTTT.

The chain recombines TRBV7-9 with TRBJ1-2; D remains unclear. Germline CDR1 is SEHNR and CDR2 is FQNEAQ (reference sequence). This CDR3 has 13 amino acids. V gave up 6 bases and J gave up 8 bases, with 16 bases separating them. CDR3 nucleotide sequence: TGTGCCAGCAGACGAGGGATGGCCTCCGGCTACACCTTC. It encodes CASRRGMASGYTF.

The V and J genes are TRBV30 and TRBJ1-4; 9 nucleotides match TRBD1. Germline CDR1 and CDR2: GTSNPN and SVGIG (reference sequence). The V segment lost 3 bases and the J segment 8 bases; nucleotides outside the gene matches: 10. CDR3 length equals 15 residues. The CDR3 nucleotides read TGTGCCTGGAGCGACCACAGGGGGCGCGGAGAAAAACTGTTTTTT. This translates into CAWSDHRGRGEKLFF.

The V call is TRBV4-3, the J call TRBJ1-2; 10 bases align to TRBD1. CDR1 and CDR2 from the germline V gene are LGHNA and YSLEER. The CDR3 length is 15 residues. J gave up 4 bases and V 4 bases, and 6 bases lay outside the gene matches. CDR3 in amino acids: CASSPTGTGVYGYTF. For the CDR3, the DNA is TGCGCCAGCAGCCCGACGGGGACAGGGGTCTATGGCTACACCTTC.

The chain combines TRBV7-8 with TRBJ2-5, with TRBD1 as a possible D gene (6 bases). CDR1 is SGHVS and CDR2 is FQNEAQ in the germline V gene. CDR3 size: 15 residues. V lost 1 base and J lost 5, with 14 bases in between. The CDR3 reads CASSLVAGVGETQYF. The CDR3 coding sequence is TGTGCCAGCAGCTTAGTGGCAGGGGTAGGCGAGACCCAGTACTTC.

This sequence joins TRBV28 and TRBJ2-7; 8 bases align to TRBD2. J was trimmed by 3 bases and V by 6 bases; bases with no gene match: 7. CDR3 length: 14 amino acids. Germline CDR1 is MDHEN and CDR2 is SYDVKM. The CDR3 DNA reads as TGTGCCAGCAGCCCCCCGGGGGGGGACTACGAGCAGTACTTC. Amino acid sequence: CASSPPGGDYEQYF. Full variable domain (missing parts from reference TRBV28 and TRBJ2-7): DVKVTQSSRYLVKRTGEKVFLECVQDMDHENMFWYRQDPGLGLRLIYFSYDVKMKEKGDIPEGYSVSREKKERFSLILESASTNQTSMYLCASSPPGGDYEQYFGPGTRLTVT.

Concerning this clone: Its ends do not fully match the called genes, so a read error is possible. The rearrangement joins TRBV5-1 to TRBJ2-5; D perhaps matches TRBD1 (6 bases). Germline V gene sequence: CDR1 SGHRS, CDR2 YFSETQ. This CDR3 has 15 amino acids. The CDR3 nucleotides are TGCGCCAGCAGCACCTCCGGGACGCGGACAGAGGCCCAGTACTTC. Protein: CASSTSGTRTEAQYF.

In this sample, this clone turned up once. The J gene is TRBJ1-2, the V gene TRBV6-1, with D uncertain. The CDR3 has 13 residues. The V gene's germline CDR1 is MNHNS and CDR2 SASEGT. The germline V and J ends were trimmed by 1 base and 8 bases, with 11 bases remaining between them. CDR3 sequence (DNA): TGTGCCAGCAGTGAAGTTACTGTAGAAGGCTACACCTTC. This encodes CASSEVTVEGYTF.

The chain links TRBV19 to TRBJ2-3; a weak D match, TRBD2 (5 bases). CDR3 size: 16 residues. Deletions cut 5 bases from V and 8 bases from J, with 23 bases between. Germline assignment: CDR1 LNHDA and CDR2 SQIVND (reference sequence). This CDR3 is CASSPQLVAASGTQYF. DNA for the CDR3: TGTGCCAGTAGTCCCCAACTAGTCGCAGCGTCAGGTACGCAGTATTTT.

This rearrangement joins TRBV30 to TRBJ2-1; no firm D call. In germline, CDR1 is GTSNPN, CDR2 SVGIG (reference sequence). The germline V and J ends were trimmed by 0 bases and 9 bases, with 9 bases remaining between them. The CDR3 sequence is 12 residues long. The CDR3 region is CAWSVTWSEQFF. CDR3 nucleotide sequence: TGTGCCTGGAGTGTGACGTGGAGTGAGCAGTTCTTC.

This clone has more than one count but fewer than ten. The gene calls are TRBV7-9 and TRBJ1-2, with a weak D call TRBD1 (5 bases). Germline V gene lookup returns CDR1 SEHNR and CDR2 FQNEAQ (reference sequence). V lost 5 bases and J 11 bases, leaving 21 bases between the germline ends. The CDR3 sequence is 14 residues long. CDR3 bases: TGTGCCAGCAGCGCCCGGGACTCTAGTATGAGGTACACCTTC. Translating it yields CASSARDSSMRYTF.

The rearrangement joins TRBV19 to TRBJ1-2; a possible D gene is TRBD1 (6 bases). Trimming took 9 bases from V and 0 from J, leaving 11 bases between them. The length of the CDR3 is 13 residues. The V gene's germline CDR1 is LNHDA and CDR2 SQIVND (reference sequence). CDR3 nucleotide sequence: TGTGCCAGCCTTGGACAGACTAACTATGGCTACACCTTC. Translation gives CASLGQTNYGYTF.

V usage is TRBV6-2 or TRBV6-3 and J usage is TRBJ2-3; tentatively, D is TRBD2 (6 bases). Trimming stripped 7 bases from V and 1 base from J, with 21 bases between. Germline CDR1 MNHEY, CDR2 SVGEGT. The length of the CDR3 is 17 residues. CDR3 protein: CASTPSLAWGRTDTQYF. CDR3 coding DNA: TGTGCCAGCACCCCTTCTCTAGCGTGGGGACGCACAGATACGCAGTATTTT.

The chain joins TRBV7-8 to TRBJ1-1; D is ambiguous. The V gene lost 5 bases and the J gene lost 6 bases, with 10 bases spanning the gap. Germline V gene lookup returns CDR1 SGHVS and CDR2 FQNEAQ. The CDR3 runs to 12 residues. The CDR3 loop reads CASSAGKAEAFF. The DNA for the CDR3 is TGTGCCAGCAGCGCGGGGAAGGCTGAAGCTTTCTTT.

This clone has only a few counts. The gene calls are TRBV18 and TRBJ1-1, with D possibly TRBD1 on 5 matching bases. The germline V gene has CDR1 KGHSH and CDR2 LQKENI. CDR3 length: 16 residues. V lost 3 bases to trimming and J lost 1 base, with 15 bases between them. The CDR3 nucleotides read TGTGCCAGCTCACCGTTTTACGGGGGGGAGAACACTGAAGCTTTCTTT. Protein product: CASSPFYGGENTEAFF.